This T cell receptor (beta chain) was captured in a study of PD-L1 blockade in urothelial cancer. Study-level information: Peripheral blood specimens exhibited a median yield of approximately 140,000 T cells.

The V end lost 5 bases, the J end lost 5 bases, and 12 bases lay between the germline ends. There are 13 residues in the CDR3. CDR1 and CDR2 (germline): SGHTA, FQGNSA. Samples spanned pretreatment and treatment, with 1 to 8 time points per patient. Some clones are missing from TCRdb's copy, which holds only in-frame ones; the method was immunoSEQ multiplex PCR. The sample has 75,000 to 95,000 clones, approximately 91% seen once. V gene TRBV7-2 combines with J gene TRBJ1-2; D not resolved. The material sequenced was PBMCs, taken around atezolizumab (anti-PD-L1) treatment. This clonotype was obtained from a man in his 60s with urothelial cancer. CDR3 loop: CASSPRNVYGYTF. The CDR3 bases are TGTGCCAGCAGCCCTAGGAACGTTTATGGCTACACCTTC.